Presented here are 10 T cell receptor beta chains from one specimen sequenced in a study of blood T cell repertoires in COVID-19. Libraries were prepared by immunoSEQ multiplex PCR; TCRdb keeps only in-frame clonotypes and omits some of them. This sample has some 150,000 clones, with approximately 86% found just once. Sequencing was performed on peripheral blood. These TCRs come from a woman aged 60-70 years with active or convalescent COVID-19.

The CDR3 protein is CASSLGAGGGYTF. In DNA, the CDR3 is TGCGCCAGCAGCTTAGGGGCCGGCGGAGGCTACACCTTC. V is TRBV5-1 and J is TRBJ1-2; D is possibly TRBD1 (5 bases). V lost 2 bases and J lost 8, with 13 bases in between. The CDR3 is made up of 13 amino acids. CDR1 is SGHRS, CDR2 YFSETQ, per germline.

The rearrangement links TRBV29-1 to TRBJ1-1; 10 positions agree with TRBD1. V lost 6 bases, J lost 5 bases, and 9 bases stayed unmatched. There are 14 residues in the CDR3. Germline loops: CDR1 SQVTM, CDR2 ANQGSEA. The CDR3 region is CSVHRDRGGTEAFF. CDR3 nucleotide sequence: TGCAGCGTCCACCGGGACAGGGGTGGAACTGAAGCTTTCTTT. The full variable domain, with the rest looked up from reference TRBV29-1 and TRBJ1-1, is SAVISQKPSRDICQRGTSLTIQCQVDSQVTMMFWYRQQPGQSLTLIATANQGSEATYESGFVIDKFPISRPNLTFSTLTVSNMSPEDSSIYLCSVHRDRGGTEAFFGQGTRLTVV.

The genes are TRBV27 and TRBJ2-3; TRBD2 aligns across 11 bases. Germline V gene lookup returns CDR1 MNHEY and CDR2 SMNVEV (reference sequence). V trimming: 7 bases; J trimming: 0 bases; junction bases outside the gene matches: 12. CDR3 length: 18 residues. The CDR3 DNA is TGTGCCAGCAATTCACCCCAGTCTAGCGGGGGGAGCACAGATACGCAGTATTTT. Translation: CASNSPQSSGGSTDTQYF.

The J gene is TRBJ2-7, the V gene TRBV2; 8 nucleotides line up with TRBD2. The germline gives CDR1 SNHLY, CDR2 FYNNEI. With 5 bases clipped from V and 11 bases from J, the junction kept 5 bases outside the gene matches. The CDR3 is 11 amino acids. CDR3: CASSRGSGEYF. CDR3 coding DNA: TGTGCCAGCAGTCGGGGTAGCGGGGAGTACTTC. The full variable domain, completed using reference TRBV2 and TRBJ2-7, is EPEVTQTPSHQVTQMGQEVILRCVPISNHLYFYWYRQILGQKVEFLVSFYNNEISEKSEIFDDQFSVERPDGSNFTLKIRSTKLEDSAMYFCASSRGSGEYFGPGTRLTVT.

The J gene is TRBJ2-1, the V gene TRBV5-6, with a possible D match to TRBD1 (6 bases). CDR3 length: 16 amino acids. The germline gives CDR1 SGHDT, CDR2 YYEEEE. The ends were cut back, 3 bases at V and 7 bases at J, with 20 bases in the middle. The CDR3 region has the DNA TGTGCCAGCAGCTCCAGGGGACGCAAGGATTCTAATGAGCAGTTCTTC. Translated: CASSSRGRKDSNEQFF.

The chain joins TRBV6-6 to TRBJ2-7, with 11 nucleotides matching TRBD1. The CDR3 covers 16 residues. CDR1 MNHNY and CDR2 SVGAGI come from the germline V gene (reference sequence). The V gene end was trimmed by 6 bases and the J gene end by 0 bases; junction bases not matched to a gene: 7. The CDR3 loop reads CASSRDRGNRSYEQYF. Here the CDR3 DNA reads TGTGCCAGCAGCCGGGACAGGGGGAACCGCTCCTACGAGCAGTACTTC.

The gene calls are TRBV27 and TRBJ1-5; maybe TRBD1 (5 bases). The CDR3 loop spans 15 amino acids. Germline V gene sequence: CDR1 MNHEY, CDR2 SMNVEV (reference sequence). The V end was cut by 6 bases, the J end by 4 bases, with 16 bases between. The CDR3, as DNA: TGTGCCAGCAGCCCATTCTCAGGGACTAATCAGCCCCAGCATTTT. This sequence encodes CASSPFSGTNQPQHF.

V gene TRBV2 combines with J gene TRBJ1-2; the match to TRBD1 covers 9 bases. Germline V gene sequence: CDR1 SNHLY, CDR2 FYNNEI. The CDR3 has 13 amino acids. V dropped 4 bases and J dropped 7; count of bases not matched to a gene: 4. The CDR3 sequence is CASSGQGEGGYTF. The CDR3 region has the DNA TGTGCCAGCAGTGGACAGGGGGAGGGTGGCTACACCTTC.

The chain has TRBV21-1 and TRBJ1-1; whether TRBD1, the table's D call, matches the DNA was not checked. TRBV21-1 represents a pseudogene. CDR3 size: 15 residues. The CDR3 coding sequence is TGTGCCAGCAGCGCCCGAGGACAGGGCGGCACTGAAGCTTTCTTT. It specifies CASSARGQGGTEAFF.

This clone has only one observation. The rearrangement links TRBV7-9 to TRBJ2-5, with D possibly matching TRBD2 (5 bases). V was shortened by 3 bases and J by 7 bases, with 12 bases between the two germline ends. This CDR3 is 13 amino acids long. Germline V gene data show CDR1 as SEHNR and CDR2 as FQNEAQ (reference sequence). CDR3 residues: CASSFGELGTQYF. The CDR3 DNA sequence: TGTGCCAGCAGCTTCGGGGAGTTGGGGACCCAGTACTTC.